This T cell receptor beta chain was profiled in a study of shared clonotypes between healthy human individuals. The repertoire was sequenced with immunoSEQ multiplex PCR; TCRdb's copy has only in-frame clones and lacks some. The data show roughly 2.5 million clones, more than 80% seen once. Per the germline V gene, CDR1 is MNHEY and CDR2 is SMNVEV (reference sequence). The V and J ends lost 6 bases and 3 bases, in that order; junction bases with no gene match: 13. CDR3 length: 17 residues. The chain has TRBV27 and TRBJ2-3; 9 bases are shared with TRBD1. This clonotype was obtained from a man between 18 and 29 years old in good health. Sample: naive CD4+ T cells sorted from blood. The subset is: CD45RA+ positively selected. CDR3 region: CASSRLAGTGYTDTQYF. CDR3 DNA sequence: TGTGCCAGCAGCCGACTCGCCGGGACAGGGTATACAGATACGCAGTATTTT.